This TCR beta chain is drawn from a study of T cells in Graves' hyperthyroidism and ophthalmopathy. The CDR3 is 15 residues long. In germline, CDR1 is MDHEN, CDR2 SYDVKM. Trimming took 2 bases from V and 5 from J, leaving 13 bases between them. From approximately 9.5 ml of fresh peripheral blood, PBMCs were isolated. TCR beta CDR3 regions were amplified from RNA. First-round RT-PCR of the TCR CDR3 relied on the HTBI primer set. TCRdb independently ran MiXCR on the multiplex PCR reads; one entry per CDR3 protein. Among 550,000 to 850,000 distinct CDR3 sequences listed, approximately 19% were seen once. The chain links TRBV28 to TRBJ1-5; D gene ambiguous. What was sequenced was blood. This receptor was identified in a woman in her forties or fifties with Graves' hyperthyroidism that later progressed to Graves' ophthalmopathy. In DNA form, the CDR3 reads TGTGCCAGCAGTTTACCTCCGGGCGCTTATCAGCCCCAGCATTTT. Its protein is CASSLPPGAYQPQHF.